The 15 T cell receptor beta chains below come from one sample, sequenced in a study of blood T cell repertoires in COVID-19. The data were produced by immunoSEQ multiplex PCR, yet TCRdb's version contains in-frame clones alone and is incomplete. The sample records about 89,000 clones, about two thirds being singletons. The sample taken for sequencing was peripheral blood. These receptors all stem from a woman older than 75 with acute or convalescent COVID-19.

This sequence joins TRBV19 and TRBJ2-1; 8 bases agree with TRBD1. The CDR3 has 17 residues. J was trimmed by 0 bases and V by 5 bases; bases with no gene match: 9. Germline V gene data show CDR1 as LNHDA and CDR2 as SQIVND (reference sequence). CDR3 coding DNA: TGTGCCAGTAGTGCCCCGACAGGGGAAGGCTCCTACAATGAGCAGTTCTTC. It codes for CASSAPTGEGSYNEQFF.

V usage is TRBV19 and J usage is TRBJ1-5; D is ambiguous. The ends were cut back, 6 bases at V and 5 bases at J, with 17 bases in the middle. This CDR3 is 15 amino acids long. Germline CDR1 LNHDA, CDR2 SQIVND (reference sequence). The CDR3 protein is CASSPQAGRDQPQHF. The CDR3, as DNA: TGTGCCAGTAGCCCGCAGGCGGGAAGGGATCAGCCCCAGCATTTT. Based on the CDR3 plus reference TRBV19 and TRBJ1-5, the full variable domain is DGGITQSPKYLFRKEGQNVTLSCEQNLNHDAMYWYRQDPGQGLRLIYYSQIVNDFQKGDIAEGYSVSREKKESFPLTVTSAQKNPTAFYLCASSPQAGRDQPQHFGDGTRLSIL.

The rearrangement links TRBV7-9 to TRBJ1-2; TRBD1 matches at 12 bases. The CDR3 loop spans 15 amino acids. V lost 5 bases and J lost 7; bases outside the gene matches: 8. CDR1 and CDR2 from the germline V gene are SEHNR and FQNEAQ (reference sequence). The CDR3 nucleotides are TGTGCCAGCAGCCGATCCCCGGGACAGGGGGCTGGCTACACCTTC. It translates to CASSRSPGQGAGYTF.

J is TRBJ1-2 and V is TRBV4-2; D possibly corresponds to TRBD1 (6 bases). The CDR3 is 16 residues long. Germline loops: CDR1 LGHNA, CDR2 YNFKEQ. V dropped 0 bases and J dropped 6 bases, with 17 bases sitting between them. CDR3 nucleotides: TGTGCCAGCAGCCAAGATTCGCAGGGGATAATCGATGGCTACACCTTC. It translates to CASSQDSQGIIDGYTF.

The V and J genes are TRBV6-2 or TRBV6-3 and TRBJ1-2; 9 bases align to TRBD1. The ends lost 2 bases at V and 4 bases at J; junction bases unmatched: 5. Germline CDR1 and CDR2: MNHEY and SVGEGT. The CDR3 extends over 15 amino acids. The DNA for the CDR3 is TGTGCCAGCAGTTACAACAGGGGGCCAGGCTATGGCTACACCTTC. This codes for CASSYNRGPGYGYTF.

The CDR3 sequence: CATSASGGFSGANVLTF. The CDR3 bases are TGTGCCACCAGTGCTAGCGGGGGGTTCTCTGGGGCCAACGTCCTGACTTTC. This chain uses TRBV24-1 with TRBJ2-6, with 11 positions matching TRBD2. Germline CDR1 KGHDR, CDR2 SFDVKD. Trimming took 5 bases from V and 0 from J; bases not matched to a gene: 2. CDR3 length equals 17 residues.

In DNA, the CDR3 is TGTGCCTGGAGTCCACAAGCTAACTATGGCTACACCTTC. Protein: CAWSPQANYGYTF. The J gene is TRBJ1-2, the V gene TRBV30, with D unclear. CDR1 is GTSNPN and CDR2 is SVGIG in the germline V gene (reference sequence). The CDR3 is made up of 13 amino acids. V gave up 2 bases and J gave up 0 bases, with 7 bases separating them.

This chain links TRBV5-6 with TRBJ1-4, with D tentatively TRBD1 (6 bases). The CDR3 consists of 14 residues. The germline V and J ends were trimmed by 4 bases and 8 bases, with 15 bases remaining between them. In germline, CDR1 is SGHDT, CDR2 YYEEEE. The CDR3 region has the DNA TGTGCCAGCAGCCCAGGGGCGACGGGAGAAAAACTGTTTTTT. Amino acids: CASSPGATGEKLFF.

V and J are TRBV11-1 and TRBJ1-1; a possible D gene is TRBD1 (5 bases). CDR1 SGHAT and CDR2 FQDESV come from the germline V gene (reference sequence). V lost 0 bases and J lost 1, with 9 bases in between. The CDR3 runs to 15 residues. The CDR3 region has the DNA TGTGCCAGCAGCTTAGCGCTGGGGGGGAACACTGAAGCTTTCTTT. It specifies CASSLALGGNTEAFF.

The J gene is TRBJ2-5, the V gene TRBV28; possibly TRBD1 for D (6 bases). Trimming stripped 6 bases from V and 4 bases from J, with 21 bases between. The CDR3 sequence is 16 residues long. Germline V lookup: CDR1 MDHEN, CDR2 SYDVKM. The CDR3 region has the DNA TGTGCCAGCAGCCTACGGGCGGGCAGGGGATTAGAGACCCAGTACTTC. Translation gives CASSLRAGRGLETQYF. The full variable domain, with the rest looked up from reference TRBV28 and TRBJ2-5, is DVKVTQSSRYLVKRTGEKVFLECVQDMDHENMFWYRQDPGLGLRLIYFSYDVKMKEKGDIPEGYSVSREKKERFSLILESASTNQTSMYLCASSLRAGRGLETQYFGPGTRLLVL.

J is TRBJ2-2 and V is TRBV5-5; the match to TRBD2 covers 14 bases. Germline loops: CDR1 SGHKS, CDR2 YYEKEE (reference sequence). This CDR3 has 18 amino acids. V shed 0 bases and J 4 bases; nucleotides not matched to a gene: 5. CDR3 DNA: TGTGCCAGCAGCTTGGGACTAGCGGGGGGGCCGGGCACCGGGGAGCTGTTTTTT. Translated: CASSLGLAGGPGTGELFF.

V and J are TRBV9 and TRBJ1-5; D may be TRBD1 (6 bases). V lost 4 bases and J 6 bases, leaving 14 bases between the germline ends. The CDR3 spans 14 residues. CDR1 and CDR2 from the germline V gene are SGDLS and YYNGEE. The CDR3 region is CASSPGQRGQPQHF. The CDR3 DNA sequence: TGTGCCAGCAGCCCCGGACAGAGGGGTCAGCCCCAGCATTTT.

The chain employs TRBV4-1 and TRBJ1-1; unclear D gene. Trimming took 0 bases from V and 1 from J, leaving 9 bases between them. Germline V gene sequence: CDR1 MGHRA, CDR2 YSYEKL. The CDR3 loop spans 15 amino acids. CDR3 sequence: CASSQDQRWNTEAFF. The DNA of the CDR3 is TGCGCCAGCAGCCAAGATCAACGGTGGAACACTGAAGCTTTCTTT.

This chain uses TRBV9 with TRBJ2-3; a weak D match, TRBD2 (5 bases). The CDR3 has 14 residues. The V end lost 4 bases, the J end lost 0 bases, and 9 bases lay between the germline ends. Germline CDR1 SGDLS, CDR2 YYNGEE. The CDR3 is CASSPTGSTDTQYF. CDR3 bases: TGTGCCAGCAGCCCTACGGGGAGCACAGATACGCAGTATTTT.

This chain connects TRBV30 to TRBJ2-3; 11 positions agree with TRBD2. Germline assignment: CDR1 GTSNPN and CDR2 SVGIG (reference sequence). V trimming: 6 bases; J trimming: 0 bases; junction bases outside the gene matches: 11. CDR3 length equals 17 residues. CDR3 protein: CACQGLAALTSTDTQYF. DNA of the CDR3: TGTGCCTGTCAGGGACTAGCGGCTTTAACTAGCACAGATACGCAGTATTTT.